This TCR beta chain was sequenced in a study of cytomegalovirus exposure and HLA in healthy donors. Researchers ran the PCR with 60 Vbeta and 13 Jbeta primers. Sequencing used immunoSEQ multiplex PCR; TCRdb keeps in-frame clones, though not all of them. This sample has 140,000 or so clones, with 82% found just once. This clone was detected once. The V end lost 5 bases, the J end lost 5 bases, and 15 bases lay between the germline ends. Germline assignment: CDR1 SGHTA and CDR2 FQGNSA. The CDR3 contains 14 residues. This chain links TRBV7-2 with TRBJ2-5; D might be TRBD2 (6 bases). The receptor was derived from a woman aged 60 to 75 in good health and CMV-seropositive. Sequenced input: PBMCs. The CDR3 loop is CASSQLATRETQYF. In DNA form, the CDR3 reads TGTGCCAGCAGCCAACTAGCCACTCGGGAGACCCAGTACTTC.